One and the same sample provided the 8 T cell receptor beta chains below, sequenced in a study of blood T cells in healthy people across ages. A second roughly 6 to 12 cycle PCR used barcoded and J-beta primers. Using its own MiXCR run on the 5' RACE reads, TCRdb lists one record per CDR3 protein. The profile shows about 1,500,000 distinct CDR3 sequences, around 42% of them singletons. The sample taken for sequencing was blood. The receptors originated from a woman between 18 and 30 years old in good health.

The chain is built from TRBV4-3 and TRBJ2-2; no reliable D call. In germline, CDR1 is LGHNA, CDR2 YSLEER. The CDR3 is 15 residues long. Trimming pared 0 bases from V and 3 bases from J, leaving 8 bases between. The CDR3 here is CASSQDISDTGELFF. CDR3 coding DNA: TGCGCCAGCAGCCAAGACATATCGGACACCGGGGAGCTGTTTTTT.

The rearrangement links TRBV2 to TRBJ2-7, with 9 bases that match TRBD2. The CDR3 has 14 amino acids. Trimming at V came to 5 bases and at J to 0 bases, leaving 2 bases not matched to a gene. CDR1 and CDR2 from the germline V gene are SNHLY and FYNNEI. The CDR3 is CASSRLAVSYEQYF. CDR3 nucleotides: TGTGCCAGCAGTCGACTAGCGGTCTCCTACGAGCAGTACTTC.

J is TRBJ2-5 and V is TRBV6-2 or TRBV6-3; D not certain. With 8 bases removed from V and 11 bases from J, the gap between germline ends came to 21 bases. The length of the CDR3 is 13 residues. Germline-derived CDR1 and CDR2 are MNHEY and SVGEGT. This chain's CDR3 is CASPVHGLGEQYF. The CDR3 nucleotides are TGTGCCAGCCCCGTACACGGCCTGGGTGAGCAGTACTTC.

This chain joins TRBV3-1 and TRBJ1-2; 7 bases match TRBD1. Looked up from germline, CDR1 is LGHDT and CDR2 is YNNKEL (reference sequence). Trimming took 4 bases from V and 5 from J; bases not matched to a gene: 10. The CDR3 has 15 amino acids. DNA for the CDR3: TGTGCCAGCAGCCTAAAGGGGGCAGGGGCGTATGGCTACACCTTC. Amino acid sequence: CASSLKGAGAYGYTF.

The chain joins TRBV7-9 to TRBJ1-1; D unresolved. The germline V gene encodes CDR1 SEHNR and CDR2 FQNEAQ (reference sequence). CDR3 length equals 17 residues. The V and J ends lost 3 bases and 1 base respectively, with 18 bases between them. The CDR3 loop is CASSFLSTAAANTEAFF. The CDR3 nucleotides read TGTGCCAGCAGCTTTTTATCGACCGCGGCAGCGAACACTGAAGCTTTCTTT.

The V and J genes are TRBV7-9 and TRBJ2-2; TRBD2 is a possible D gene (6 bases). CDR3 length: 20 residues. Looked up from germline, CDR1 is SEHNR and CDR2 is FQNEAQ (reference sequence). The V end was cut by 6 bases, the J end by 5 bases, with 31 bases between. The CDR3: CASRQTLTLTGVLDTGELFF. The CDR3 nucleotides are TGTGCCAGCAGACAAACCCTTACCCTGACGGGGGTCCTTGATACCGGGGAGCTGTTTTTT.

The chain carries TRBV4-1 and TRBJ1-4, with a possible D match to TRBD1 (5 bases). Germline V gives CDR1 MGHRA, CDR2 YSYEKL. The CDR3 is 18 residues long. Trimming took 0 bases from V and 0 from J, leaving 14 bases between them. This CDR3 reads CASSQDHAGHATNEKLFF. The CDR3 DNA follows: TGCGCCAGCAGCCAAGATCATGCCGGACATGCAACTAATGAAAAACTGTTTTTT.

This clonotype was counted only a few times. The chain is built from TRBV6-1 and TRBJ2-1; D may match TRBD1 or TRBD2 (5 bases each). The CDR3 is 16 residues long. Trimming left V 1 base short and J 6 bases short, with 16 bases between. Germline CDR1 MNHNS, CDR2 SASEGT. CDR3 sequence: CASSEGFQGRGNEQFF. The CDR3 DNA reads as TGTGCCAGCAGTGAAGGGTTCCAGGGTCGGGGCAATGAGCAGTTCTTC.